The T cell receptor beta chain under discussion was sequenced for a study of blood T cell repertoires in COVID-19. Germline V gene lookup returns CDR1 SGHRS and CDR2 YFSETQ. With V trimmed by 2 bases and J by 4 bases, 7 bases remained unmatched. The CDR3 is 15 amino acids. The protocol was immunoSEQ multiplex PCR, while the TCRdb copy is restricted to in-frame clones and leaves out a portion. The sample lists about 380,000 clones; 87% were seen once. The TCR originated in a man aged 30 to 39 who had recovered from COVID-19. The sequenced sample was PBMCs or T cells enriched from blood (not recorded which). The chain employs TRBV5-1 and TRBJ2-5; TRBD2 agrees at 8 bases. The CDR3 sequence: CASSLSGGPRETQYF. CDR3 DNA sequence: TGCGCCAGCAGCTTAAGCGGGGGCCCTCGAGAGACCCAGTACTTC.